The next 25 T cell receptor beta chains were all read from a single sample in a study of Ad26.COV2.S vaccination and SARS-CoV-2 variants. Data came from immunoSEQ multiplex PCR; TCRdb stores just in-frame clones and leaves some out. This sample has some 480,000 clones; approximately 88% occur once, and the top ten carry over 10%. The treatment denotes: about 20 received Ad26.COV2.S at low or high dose, single or two shots; roughly five received placebo; per-sample allocation not given. Day 63 after the first vaccine or placebo injection was the time point for sampling. Source: peripheral blood, taken in a trial of Ad26.COV2.S vaccine versus placebo. These receptors came from a person aged 18-65 years who received the Ad26.COV2.S COVID-19 vaccine or a placebo.

The chain is built from TRBV20-1 and TRBJ2-7; D possibly corresponds to TRBD1 (6 bases). V lost 3 bases and J lost 3, with 9 bases in between. Germline V lookup: CDR1 DFQATT, CDR2 SNEGSKA (reference sequence). This CDR3 contains 12 residues. The CDR3 region is CSASPQGYEQYF. DNA for the CDR3: TGCAGTGCTAGTCCACAGGGCTACGAGCAGTACTTC.

The gene calls are TRBV10-3 and TRBJ2-7; TRBD1 agrees at 8 bases. CDR3 length: 14 amino acids. Trimming took 5 bases from V and 3 from J; bases not matched to a gene: 6. The V gene's germline CDR1 is ENHRY and CDR2 SYGVKD. The CDR3 here is CAISRDRFDYEQYF. CDR3 nucleotides: TGTGCCATCAGTCGGGACAGGTTCGACTACGAGCAGTACTTC.

This clone came up many times. The chain links TRBV19 to TRBJ1-1; D gene uncertain. The CDR3 runs 11 residues. The germline gives CDR1 LNHDA, CDR2 SQIVND (reference sequence). The germline V and J ends were trimmed by 5 bases and 4 bases, with 5 bases remaining between them. The CDR3 coding sequence is TGTGCCAGTAGTCAACGCACTGAAGCTTTCTTT. This sequence encodes CASSQRTEAFF.

This rearrangement joins TRBV3-1 (or the pseudogene TRBV3-2) to TRBJ2-5, with TRBD2 matching over 9 bases. From germline, CDR1 is LGHDT and CDR2 YNNKEL (reference sequence). This CDR3 comprises 16 residues. After removal of 0 bases from V and 9 bases from J, the junction contained 11 bases not matched to a gene. This chain's CDR3 is CASSQDPASGNRAQYF. The DNA for the CDR3 is TGTGCCAGCAGCCAAGATCCGGCTAGCGGGAACAGGGCCCAGTACTTC.

The rearrangement joins TRBV12-3 or TRBV12-4 to TRBJ2-5, with D tentatively TRBD2 (6 bases). The CDR3 loop spans 13 amino acids. The V gene lost 5 bases and the J gene lost 5 bases, with 12 bases spanning the gap. For the CDR3, the DNA is TGTGCCAGCAGTGTCGGGACTGGGGAGACCCAGTACTTC. It encodes CASSVGTGETQYF.

The genes are TRBV5-1 and TRBJ2-2; 7 bases line up with TRBD2. Germline V gives CDR1 SGHRS, CDR2 YFSETQ. The J segment lost 6 bases and the V segment lost 6 bases, leaving 14 bases of the junction unmatched. The CDR3 covers 16 residues. This chain's CDR3 is CASTPLTSAGAGELFF. In nucleotides, the CDR3 is TGCGCCAGCACCCCTCTTACTAGCGCAGGTGCCGGGGAGCTGTTTTTT. The full variable domain, its missing parts supplied by reference TRBV5-1 and TRBJ2-2, is KAGVTQTPRYLIKTRGQQVTLSCSPISGHRSVSWYQQTPGQGLQFLFEYFSETQRNKGNFPGRFSGRQFSNSRSEMNVSTLELGDSALYLCASTPLTSAGAGELFFGEGSRLTVL.

The sample holds one count of this clone. This chain joins TRBV27 and TRBJ1-1, with TRBD1 as a possible D gene (5 bases). V gave up 2 bases and J gave up 4 bases, with 17 bases separating them. Per germline, CDR1 MNHEY and CDR2 SMNVEV (reference sequence). The CDR3 runs to 16 residues. For the CDR3, the DNA is TGTGCCAGCAGTTTAGTTAGAGGACCGGGGGGCACTGAAGCTTTCTTT. Its translation is CASSLVRGPGGTEAFF.

J is TRBJ2-5 and V is TRBV7-2, with TRBD1 as a possible D gene (5 bases). CDR1 is SGHTA, CDR2 FQGNSA, per germline. The CDR3 has 15 amino acids. V was shortened by 5 bases and J by 4 bases, with 17 bases between the two germline ends. The CDR3 is CASSQGNRIGETQYF. In nucleotides, the CDR3 is TGTGCCAGCAGCCAGGGAAACCGAATCGGAGAGACCCAGTACTTC.

The J gene is TRBJ1-5, the V gene TRBV24-1, with TRBD1 identical over 10 bases. The CDR3 contains 15 residues. Looked up from germline, CDR1 is KGHDR and CDR2 is SFDVKD. Losses at the gene ends were 7 bases for V and 2 bases for J; bases not matched to a gene: 4. CDR3 in DNA: TGTGCCACCAGCCCCGGGACAGGGGGCAATCAGCCCCAGCATTTT. Protein sequence: CATSPGTGGNQPQHF.

The J gene is TRBJ2-7, the V gene TRBV5-6; 11 nucleotides line up with TRBD1. V was clipped by 4 bases and J by 4 bases; unmatched bases: 7. The germline gives CDR1 SGHDT, CDR2 YYEEEE. The CDR3 length is 15 residues. CDR3 in amino acids: CASSPTGTGGYEQYF. The CDR3, as DNA: TGTGCCAGCAGCCCAACCGGGACAGGGGGTTACGAGCAGTACTTC.

The CDR3: CASSSSGRDTEAFF. In DNA form, the CDR3 reads TGTGCCAGCAGCTCCTCAGGGAGAGACACTGAAGCTTTCTTT. V usage is TRBV7-9 and J usage is TRBJ1-1, with D perhaps matching TRBD1 (5 bases). Per the germline V gene, CDR1 is SEHNR and CDR2 is FQNEAQ (reference sequence). Between the trimmed V and J ends, which lost 4 bases and 3 bases, there was a span of 12 bases. The CDR3 extends over 14 amino acids.

The rearrangement links TRBV6-1 to TRBJ1-5; D not certain. From germline, CDR1 is MNHNS and CDR2 SASEGT. CDR3 length: 13 amino acids. V lost 1 base to trimming and J lost 7 bases, with 8 bases between them. DNA for the CDR3: TGTGCCAGCAGTGAAGGCGTTCGCCAGCCCCAGCATTTT. Its translation: CASSEGVRQPQHF.

V gene TRBV19 combines with J gene TRBJ1-5; no reliable D call. In germline, CDR1 is LNHDA, CDR2 SQIVND (reference sequence). The V end was cut by 3 bases, the J end by 9 bases, with 12 bases between. This CDR3 comprises 13 residues. CDR3 nucleotides: TGTGCCAGTAGTATGAGGATGGATTCGCCCCAGCATTTT. This sequence encodes CASSMRMDSPQHF.

The gene calls are TRBV27 and TRBJ1-5; 8 bases align to TRBD1. Germline V gene data show CDR1 as MNHEY and CDR2 as SMNVEV (reference sequence). The length of the CDR3 is 16 residues. The V gene end was trimmed by 5 bases and the J gene end by 7 bases; junction bases not matched to a gene: 13. DNA for the CDR3: TGTGCCAGCAGTCCCCAGGGTCAGGGGGCAGGACAGCCCCAGCATTTT. The encoded protein is CASSPQGQGAGQPQHF.

The count of this clone is one. The genes are TRBV28 and TRBJ2-7; tentatively, D is TRBD2 (5 bases). The CDR3 runs 14 residues. From germline, CDR1 is MDHEN and CDR2 SYDVKM. V was cut by 4 bases and J by 2 bases, with 12 bases left in between. CDR3 DNA: TGTGCCAGCAGTTATGTGGGAGCCACCTACGAGCAGTACTTC. It encodes CASSYVGATYEQYF.

The rearrangement joins TRBV19 to TRBJ1-5; D remains ambiguous. The V end was cut by 5 bases, the J end by 7 bases, with 12 bases between. Germline V gives CDR1 LNHDA, CDR2 SQIVND (reference sequence). This CDR3 spans 13 amino acids. CDR3 nucleotide sequence: TGTGCCAGTAGTGAGGGCCGCGGACAGCCCCAGCATTTT. Translating gives CASSEGRGQPQHF.

The genes are TRBV15 and TRBJ2-5; 8 nucleotides align to TRBD1. V trimming: 2 bases; J trimming: 5 bases; junction bases outside the gene matches: 4. The CDR3 spans 14 residues. In germline, CDR1 is LNHNV, CDR2 YYDKDF (reference sequence). The CDR3 loop reads CATSRPGGGETQYF. The CDR3 bases are TGTGCCACCAGCAGACCAGGGGGCGGGGAGACCCAGTACTTC. Combining the CDR3 with reference TRBV15 and TRBJ2-5 gives the whole variable domain DAMVIQNPRYQVTQFGKPVTLSCSQTLNHNVMYWYQQKSSQAPKLLFHYYDKDFNNEADTPDNFQSRRPNTSFCFLDIRSPGLGDTAMYLCATSRPGGGETQYFGPGTRLLVL.

This clone was found a few times. The gene calls are TRBV25-1 and TRBJ2-7; 7 bases are shared with TRBD2. V trimming: 1 base; J trimming: 6 bases; junction bases outside the gene matches: 9. CDR1 MGHDK and CDR2 SYGVNS come from the germline V gene. The CDR3 contains 15 residues. In DNA, the CDR3 is TGTGCCAGCAGTGAATTGGGACGGGGGGATGGCGAGCAGTACTTC. Translating it yields CASSELGRGDGEQYF.

The CDR3 region has the DNA TGTGCCAGCAGCTCAGGACAGGGCGGGCAGTTCTTC. Protein: CASSSGQGGQFF. The V and J genes are TRBV11-3 and TRBJ2-1; 8 bases line up with TRBD1. Germline assignment: CDR1 SGHNT and CDR2 YENEEA. V lost 4 bases and J lost 12; bases outside the gene matches: 5. The CDR3 is made up of 12 amino acids. The variable domain in full, with the rest retrieved from reference TRBV11-3 and TRBJ2-1, is EAGVVQSPRYKIIEKKQPVAFWCNPISGHNTLYWYLQNLGQGPELLIRYENEEAVDDSQLPKDRFSAERLKGVDSTLKIQPAELGDSAVYLCASSSGQGGQFFGPGTRLTVL.

This clone has more than one count but fewer than ten. J is TRBJ1-5 and V is TRBV27, with 10 positions matching TRBD1. J was trimmed by 0 bases and V by 7 bases; bases with no gene match: 3. CDR3 size: 15 residues. Germline assignment: CDR1 MNHEY and CDR2 SMNVEV (reference sequence). CDR3 sequence (DNA): TGTGCCAGCAAAAGACAGGGGGCTAGCAATCAGCCCCAGCATTTT. Encoded protein: CASKRQGASNQPQHF.

The rearrangement uses TRBV28 and TRBJ1-4; D possibly corresponds to TRBD1 (5 bases). Germline loops: CDR1 MDHEN, CDR2 SYDVKM. V was trimmed by 3 bases and J by 7 bases, leaving 12 bases between them. The CDR3 spans 14 residues. CDR3 residues: CASSFTRAGEKLFF. CDR3 nucleotides: TGTGCCAGCAGTTTTACCAGGGCGGGTGAAAAACTGTTTTTT.

The rearrangement links TRBV6-5 to TRBJ2-7; D remains unclear. The CDR3 is 14 residues long. Germline V gene data show CDR1 as MNHEY and CDR2 as SVGAGI. The V and J ends lost 6 bases and 2 bases respectively, with 14 bases between them. The CDR3 spells CASRVGGQTYEQYF. CDR3 sequence (DNA): TGTGCCAGCAGGGTAGGCGGCCAGACCTACGAGCAGTACTTC.

This rearrangement joins TRBV9 to TRBJ2-3, with D unclear. The CDR3 runs 13 residues. Germline CDR1 SGDLS, CDR2 YYNGEE. Trimming pared 3 bases from V and 1 base from J, leaving 6 bases between. CDR3 sequence: CASSGWGTDTQYF. CDR3 bases: TGTGCCAGCAGCGGCTGGGGCACAGATACGCAGTATTTT.

The chain links TRBV21-1 to TRBJ2-1; the table assigns TRBD1, which was not confirmed against the DNA. TRBV21-1 is assigned pseudogene status. The CDR3 is 16 amino acids. This chain's CDR3 is CASSTKGQGAYNEQFF. In DNA, the CDR3 is TGTGCCAGCAGCACAAAGGGACAGGGGGCCTACAATGAGCAGTTCTTC.

The rearrangement uses TRBV5-4 and TRBJ2-3; 12 nucleotides line up with TRBD2. After removal of 0 bases from V and 2 bases from J, the junction contained 7 bases not matched to a gene. Germline CDR1 is SGHNT and CDR2 is YYREEE (reference sequence). The CDR3 loop spans 18 amino acids. The CDR3 region is CASSLATSGRSTTDTQYF. The CDR3 bases are TGTGCCAGCAGCTTGGCGACTAGCGGGAGATCCACCACAGATACGCAGTATTTT.